The source of this T cell receptor (beta chain) is a study of shared clonotypes between healthy human individuals. Across the whole study: A donor's plate count was three for CD4 naive and three for CD4 memory; CD8 naive had two and CD8 memory one. Findings and limits, study-wide: Some clonotypes were shared by all four sorted-subset donors, while others were not shared. The non-shared ones had lower generation probabilities than the shared ones. Naive subsets generally had larger estimated richness than memory subsets.

For this clone: The antigen is not known.

Every donor, a Caucasian adult, lived in Nashville, Tennessee. Libraries were prepared by immunoSEQ multiplex PCR; TCRdb keeps only in-frame clonotypes and omits some of them. The repertoire holds about 2.5 million clones, with roughly 90% as singletons. The CDR3 has 15 amino acids. Trimming took 1 base from V and 6 from J, leaving 13 bases between them. Germline CDR1 is SGHAT and CDR2 is FQNNGV. The sequence derives from a young man in good health. Some clones in this sample may be carry-over from other donors' samples. Sequences were obtained from naive CD4+ T cells from PBMCs. Subset: CD45RA+ positively selected. The chain combines TRBV11-2 with TRBJ2-1; tentatively, D is TRBD1 (5 bases). This CDR3 reads CASSLASGWPNEQFF. The DNA of the CDR3 is TGTGCCAGCAGCTTAGCGTCAGGGTGGCCCAATGAGCAGTTCTTC. The full variable domain, with the rest looked up from reference TRBV11-2 and TRBJ2-1, is EAGVAQSPRYKIIEKRQSVAFWCNPISGHATLYWYQQILGQGPKLLIQFQNNGVVDDSQLPKDRFSAERLKGVDSTLKIQPAKLEDSAVYLCASSLASGWPNEQFFGPGTRLTVL.